The sequence of this TCR beta chain was determined in a study of T cells in Graves' hyperthyroidism and ophthalmopathy. General observations from the study: Most clonotypes expanded in thyroid above 0.001 were likewise present in blood. Ophthalmopathy onset followed model prediction by a median around 6.6 months.

This clonotype occurred many times. The antigen is undetermined. Trimming stripped 3 bases from V and 5 bases from J, with 14 bases between. This CDR3 spans 14 amino acids. The investigators amplified TCR beta CDR3 regions from RNA transcripts. With the HTBI primer set, the TCR CDR3 went through a first round of RT-PCR. Using its own MiXCR run on the multiplex PCR reads, TCRdb lists one record per CDR3 protein. The profile shows approximately 710,000 distinct CDR3 sequences, approximately 15% of them singletons. The source material was blood. This clonotype was obtained from a man aged 45-65 years with Graves' hyperthyroidism. The chain joins TRBV12-3 or TRBV12-4 to TRBJ2-7, with TRBD1 as a possible D gene (6 bases). DNA of the CDR3: TGTGCCAGCAGTTTTGGACAGATGGGGGACGAGCAGTACTTC. It is translated as CASSFGQMGDEQYF.